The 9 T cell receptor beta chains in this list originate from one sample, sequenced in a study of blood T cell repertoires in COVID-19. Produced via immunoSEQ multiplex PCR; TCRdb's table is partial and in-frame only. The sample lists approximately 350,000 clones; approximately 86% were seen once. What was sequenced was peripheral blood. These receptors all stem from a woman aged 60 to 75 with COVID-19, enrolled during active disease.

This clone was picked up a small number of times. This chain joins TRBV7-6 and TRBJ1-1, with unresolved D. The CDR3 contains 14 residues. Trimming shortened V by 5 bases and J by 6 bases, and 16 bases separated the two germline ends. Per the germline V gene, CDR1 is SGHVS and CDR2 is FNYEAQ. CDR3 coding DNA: TGTGCCAGCAGCGCCCTCGGCTCGAGGGCTGAAGCTTTCTTT. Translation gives CASSALGSRAEAFF.

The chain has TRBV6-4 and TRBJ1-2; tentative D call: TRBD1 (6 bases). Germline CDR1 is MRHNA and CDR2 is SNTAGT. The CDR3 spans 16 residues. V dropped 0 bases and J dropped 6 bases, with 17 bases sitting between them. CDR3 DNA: TGTGCCAGCAGTGACTCGGGGGGGCAGCGGCTAGATGGCTACACCTTC. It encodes CASSDSGGQRLDGYTF.

CDR3 amino acids: CASSSGQAPDTQYF. The CDR3 DNA reads TGCGCCAGCAGCTCGGGACAGGCGCCAGATACGCAGTATTTT. This chain uses TRBV5-1 with TRBJ2-3; 8 positions agree with TRBD1. The germline gives CDR1 SGHRS, CDR2 YFSETQ. The trim removed 3 bases at V and 4 bases at J, leaving 4 bases unmatched. This CDR3 comprises 14 residues.

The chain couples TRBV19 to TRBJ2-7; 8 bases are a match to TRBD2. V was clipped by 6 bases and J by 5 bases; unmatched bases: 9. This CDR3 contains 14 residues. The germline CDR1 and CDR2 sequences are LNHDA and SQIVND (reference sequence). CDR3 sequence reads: CASSPTGGLHEQYF. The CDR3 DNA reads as TGTGCCAGTAGCCCAACGGGGGGGCTCCACGAGCAGTACTTC.

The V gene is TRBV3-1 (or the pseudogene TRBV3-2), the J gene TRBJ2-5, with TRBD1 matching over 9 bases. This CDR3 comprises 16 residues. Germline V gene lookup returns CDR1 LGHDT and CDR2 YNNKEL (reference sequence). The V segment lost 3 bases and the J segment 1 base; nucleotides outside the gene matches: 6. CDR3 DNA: TGTGCCAGCAGCCACGGGACAGGGTATCTCCAAGAGACCCAGTACTTC. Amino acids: CASSHGTGYLQETQYF.

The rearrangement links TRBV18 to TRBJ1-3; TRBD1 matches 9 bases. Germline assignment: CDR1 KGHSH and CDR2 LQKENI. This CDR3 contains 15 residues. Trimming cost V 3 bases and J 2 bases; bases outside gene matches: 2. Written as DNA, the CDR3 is TGTGCCAGCTCACCCGGGACAGGGACTGGAAACACCATATATTTT. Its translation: CASSPGTGTGNTIYF. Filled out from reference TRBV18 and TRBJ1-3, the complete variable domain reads NAGVMQNPRHLVRRRGQEARLRCSPMKGHSHVYWYRQLPEEGLKFMVYLQKENIIDESGMPKERFSAEFPKEGPSILRIQQVVRGDSAAYFCASSPGTGTGNTIYFGEGSWLTVV.

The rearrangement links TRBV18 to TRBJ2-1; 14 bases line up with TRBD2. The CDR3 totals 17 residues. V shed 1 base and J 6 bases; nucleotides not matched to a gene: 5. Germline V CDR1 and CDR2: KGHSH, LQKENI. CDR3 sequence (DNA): TGTGCCAGCTCACCACGGTGGGGGACTAGCGGGGGCAATGAGCAGTTCTTC. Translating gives CASSPRWGTSGGNEQFF. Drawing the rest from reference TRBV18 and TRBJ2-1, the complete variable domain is NAGVMQNPRHLVRRRGQEARLRCSPMKGHSHVYWYRQLPEEGLKFMVYLQKENIIDESGMPKERFSAEFPKEGPSILRIQQVVRGDSAAYFCASSPRWGTSGGNEQFFGPGTRLTVL.

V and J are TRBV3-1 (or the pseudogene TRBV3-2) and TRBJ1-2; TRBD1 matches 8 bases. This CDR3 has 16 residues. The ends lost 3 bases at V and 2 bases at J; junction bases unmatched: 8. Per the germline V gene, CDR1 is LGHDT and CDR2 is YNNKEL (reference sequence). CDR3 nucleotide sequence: TGTGCCAGCAGCCAGTTGACAGGGGAAGGGAACTATGGCTACACCTTC. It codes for CASSQLTGEGNYGYTF.

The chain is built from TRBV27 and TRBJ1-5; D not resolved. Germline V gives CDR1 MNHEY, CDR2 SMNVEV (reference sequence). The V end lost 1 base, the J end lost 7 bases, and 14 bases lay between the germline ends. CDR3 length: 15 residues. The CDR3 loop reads CASSLFGGSVQPQHF. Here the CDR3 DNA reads TGTGCCAGCAGTTTATTTGGCGGATCGGTCCAGCCCCAGCATTTT.